The 32 T cell receptor beta chains listed next were all sequenced from one sample in a study of OX40 agonist ivuxolimab in advanced cancers. Clones were read by immunoSEQ multiplex PCR, and TCRdb kept only the in-frame ones, dropping some. The sample shows roughly 64,000 clones, around 84% of them seen only once. This material consisted of CD4+ or CD8+ T cells sorted from blood, taken in a trial of the OX40 agonist ivuxolimab. The receptors come from an adult with an advanced solid tumor such as melanoma, head and neck, liver or kidney cancer.

This sequence joins TRBV10-3 and TRBJ2-1; no reliable D call. CDR1 is ENHRY and CDR2 is SYGVKD in the germline V gene. V was pared by 4 bases and J by 8 bases, with 6 bases between. The CDR3 has 11 amino acids. CDR3 DNA sequence: TGTGCCATCAGTGTTTCATATGAGCAGTTCTTC. Translated, it gives CAISVSYEQFF.

Comments on this clone: The sample holds other DNA sequences that translate to the same CDR3. J is TRBJ2-1 and V is TRBV6-1; possible D gene TRBD2, 6 bases. Germline V lookup: CDR1 MNHNS, CDR2 SASEGT. This CDR3 is built from 14 residues. V shed 1 base and J shed 4 bases, with 8 bases lying between them. CDR3 loop: CASSEVAGYNEQFF. Written as DNA, the CDR3 is TGTGCCAGCAGTGAAGTGGCGGGGTACAATGAGCAGTTCTTC.

This sequence joins TRBV5-1 and TRBJ1-2, with a weak D call TRBD1 (5 bases). CDR3 length equals 13 residues. Germline V gene lookup returns CDR1 SGHRS and CDR2 YFSETQ. V lost 1 base, J lost 8 bases, and 12 bases lay in between. This CDR3 is CASSLYPGRGYTF. For the CDR3, the DNA is TGCGCCAGCAGCTTGTACCCAGGGCGCGGCTACACCTTC.

The chain combines TRBV2 with TRBJ1-1, with D unresolved. V lost 7 bases to trimming and J lost 3 bases, with 15 bases between them. Germline V gene data show CDR1 as SNHLY and CDR2 as FYNNEI. The CDR3 has 14 amino acids. The CDR3 DNA sequence: TGTGCCAGCAAAAATACGGCGACGGACACTGAAGCTTTCTTT. Amino acids: CASKNTATDTEAFF.

The V call is TRBV19, the J call TRBJ1-1, with D perhaps TRBD1 (5 bases). V was cut by 10 bases and J by 0 bases, with 12 bases left in between. This CDR3 region has 13 residues. Germline-derived CDR1 and CDR2 are LNHDA and SQIVND (reference sequence). The CDR3 bases are TGTGCCACCCAGGGTTACATGAACACTGAAGCTTTCTTT. Translated, it gives CATQGYMNTEAFF.

The chain employs TRBV14 and TRBJ1-1; D uncertain. This CDR3 has 13 residues. The V and J ends lost 1 base and 1 base respectively, with 4 bases between them. Per germline, CDR1 SGHDN and CDR2 FVKESK. The CDR3 DNA reads TGTGCCAGCAGCCAAGTCGCGAACACTGAAGCTTTCTTT. This codes for CASSQVANTEAFF.

V and J are TRBV7-2 and TRBJ2-3; TRBD2 might be the D (6 bases). Per germline, CDR1 SGHTA and CDR2 FQGNSA. This CDR3 comprises 15 residues. V was pared by 5 bases and J by 0 bases, with 12 bases between. This CDR3 is CASSPDYLSTDTQYF. CDR3 DNA: TGTGCCAGCAGCCCGGACTACCTGAGCACAGATACGCAGTATTTT.

This sequence joins TRBV30 and TRBJ1-6; D gene unclear. Trimming took 0 bases from V and 9 from J, leaving 6 bases between them. Germline-derived CDR1 and CDR2 are GTSNPN and SVGIG (reference sequence). The CDR3 length is 12 residues. The DNA of the CDR3 is TGTGCCTGGAGTGTAGTAGCTTCACCCCTCCACTTT. Encoded protein: CAWSVVASPLHF.

The CDR3 reads CASSLISRVVDTEAFF. The CDR3 DNA sequence: TGTGCCAGCAGCTTAATCTCCAGGGTTGTTGACACTGAAGCTTTCTTT. This chain joins TRBV7-2 and TRBJ1-1; D may be TRBD1 (5 bases). The V end was cut by 2 bases, the J end by 3 bases, with 16 bases between. Germline V gene sequence: CDR1 SGHTA, CDR2 FQGNSA. CDR3 size: 16 residues.

CDR3 nucleotides: TGTGCCAGCAGTCTAGATCGGACGGGACTCCCCTACGAGCAGTACTTC. Translating gives CASSLDRTGLPYEQYF. The rearrangement links TRBV11-2 to TRBJ2-7; the D gene is possibly TRBD2 (6 bases). This CDR3 is 16 amino acids long. CDR1 SGHAT and CDR2 FQNNGV come from the germline V gene. V lost 6 bases, J lost 2 bases, and 20 bases lay in between.

The V gene is TRBV10-3, the J gene TRBJ1-1; no clear D. The germline V gene has CDR1 ENHRY and CDR2 SYGVKD. Trimming removed 0 bases from V and 4 bases from J, with 18 bases in between. This CDR3 region has 17 residues. Here the CDR3 DNA reads TGTGCCATCAGTGAGTCGATTGGAGCGGACCTGGGCACTGAAGCTTTCTTT. Its translation: CAISESIGADLGTEAFF.

CDR3 loop: CASSTGGYGYTF. CDR3 DNA sequence: TGTGCCAGCAGTACAGGGGGCTATGGCTACACCTTC. This chain uses TRBV2 with TRBJ1-2; the match to TRBD1 covers 8 bases. Germline V gives CDR1 SNHLY, CDR2 FYNNEI. The V gene end was trimmed by 5 bases and the J gene end by 4 bases; junction bases not matched to a gene: 0. This CDR3 has 12 amino acids.

The chain couples TRBV6-7 to TRBJ2-2, with D possibly being TRBD1 (6 bases). TRBV6-7 carries the ORF label, with uncertain function. CDR3 length equals 17 residues. Trimming pared 0 bases from V and 0 bases from J, leaving 11 bases between. CDR3 in DNA: TGTGCCAGCAGTTACTCGACGGGGACAACGAACACCGGGGAGCTGTTTTTT. Translated: CASSYSTGTTNTGELFF.

The chain links TRBV11-2 to TRBJ1-1; TRBD1 is a possible D gene (6 bases). Trimming shortened V by 0 bases and J by 4 bases, and 9 bases separated the two germline ends. The CDR3 contains 14 residues. Germline V gene lookup returns CDR1 SGHAT and CDR2 FQNNGV. The CDR3 DNA reads as TGTGCCAGCAGCTTAGATACAGGGTCCACTGAAGCTTTCTTT. Encoded protein: CASSLDTGSTEAFF.

The chain recombines TRBV6-7 with TRBJ2-1; the match to TRBD2 covers 11 bases. TRBV6-7 is treated as an ORF (open reading frame) with a function not yet certain. The CDR3 sequence is 18 residues long. The V gene end was trimmed by 10 bases and the J gene end by 8 bases; junction bases not matched to a gene: 22. CDR3: CATAEGQGIAGGIDEQFF. CDR3 DNA: TGTGCCACTGCAGAGGGACAGGGTATAGCGGGAGGGATAGATGAGCAGTTCTTC.

The CDR3 region is CASRSSFTYEQYF. The CDR3 DNA sequence: TGTGCCAGCAGATCGTCATTTACCTACGAGCAGTACTTC. The chain has TRBV11-2 and TRBJ2-7, with D unresolved. This CDR3 region has 13 residues. V dropped 6 bases and J dropped 2 bases, with 11 bases sitting between them. Germline assignment: CDR1 SGHAT and CDR2 FQNNGV.

This rearrangement joins TRBV15 to TRBJ2-7, with D unclear. The V gene's germline CDR1 is LNHNV and CDR2 YYDKDF (reference sequence). This CDR3 contains 14 residues. Deletions cut 8 bases from V and 6 bases from J, with 20 bases between. The CDR3 region is CATGAGVQSSEQYF. In DNA, the CDR3 is TGTGCCACCGGAGCAGGTGTCCAGTCGTCCGAGCAGTACTTC.

The genes are TRBV7-2 and TRBJ2-2; D is unresolved. Germline values: CDR1 SGHTA, CDR2 FQGNSA. The CDR3 runs 15 residues. Trimming shortened V by 4 bases and J by 2 bases, and 11 bases separated the two germline ends. This CDR3 reads CASSSKAGNTGELFF. The CDR3 DNA sequence: TGTGCCAGCAGCTCCAAGGCCGGAAACACCGGGGAGCTGTTTTTT.

This clone occurred once. The gene calls are TRBV6-5 and TRBJ2-1; D ambiguous. This CDR3 has 13 amino acids. CDR1 and CDR2 from the germline V gene are MNHEY and SVGAGI. With 1 base removed from V and 8 bases from J, the gap between germline ends came to 9 bases. CDR3 protein: CASSYYGWDEQFF. CDR3 sequence (DNA): TGTGCCAGCAGTTACTACGGATGGGATGAGCAGTTCTTC.

The chain employs TRBV5-1 and TRBJ1-6; the match to TRBD1 covers 11 bases. This CDR3 region has 16 residues. V lost 0 bases, J lost 10 bases, and 6 bases stayed unmatched. Per the germline V gene, CDR1 is SGHRS and CDR2 is YFSETQ. CDR3: CASSLAPGQGGSPLHF. The CDR3 bases are TGCGCCAGCAGCTTGGCCCCGGGACAGGGGGGATCACCCCTCCACTTT.

V is TRBV6-5 and J is TRBJ2-1, with 9 nucleotides matching TRBD1. The germline CDR1 and CDR2 sequences are MNHEY and SVGAGI. The CDR3 has 15 amino acids. V lost 6 bases and J lost 9; bases outside the gene matches: 12. CDR3 residues: CASRLVRTGVGEQFF. CDR3 nucleotides: TGTGCCAGCAGGCTTGTCAGGACAGGGGTCGGTGAGCAGTTCTTC.

The chain recombines TRBV7-2 with TRBJ1-5; D unresolved. The V gene's germline CDR1 is SGHTA and CDR2 FQGNSA. The V end lost 0 bases, the J end lost 2 bases, and 2 bases lay between the germline ends. The CDR3 sequence is 13 residues long. The DNA for the CDR3 is TGTGCCAGCAGCTTAGCTCGCAATCAGCCCCAGCATTTT. The encoded protein is CASSLARNQPQHF.

The chain recombines TRBV5-1 with TRBJ2-1; D is undetermined. The CDR3 is 15 residues long. Germline V gene lookup returns CDR1 SGHRS and CDR2 YFSETQ. V lost 6 bases, J lost 0 bases, and 13 bases lay in between. The CDR3 sequence: CASNSGPSSYNEQFF. In DNA form, the CDR3 reads TGCGCCAGCAACTCCGGACCCAGCTCCTACAATGAGCAGTTCTTC.

The V gene is TRBV4-2, the J gene TRBJ2-7; D is uncertain. The CDR3 covers 17 residues. CDR1 is LGHNA and CDR2 is YNFKEQ in the germline V gene. The V end was cut by 0 bases, the J end by 0 bases, with 15 bases between. The CDR3 reads CASSQDLGRASSYEQYF. CDR3 nucleotide sequence: TGTGCCAGCAGCCAAGATCTCGGTAGGGCAAGCTCCTACGAGCAGTACTTC.

The chain uses TRBV21-1 and TRBJ1-5. TRBV21-1 is an annotated pseudogene. This CDR3 contains 15 residues. The CDR3 loop reads CASSARGGSNQPQHF. For the CDR3, the DNA is TGTGCCAGCAGCGCCCGGGGAGGTAGCAATCAGCCCCAGCATTTT.

The chain uses TRBV7-9 and TRBJ2-7; D remains unclear. The CDR3 consists of 13 residues. Trimming stripped 2 bases from V and 3 bases from J, with 8 bases between. Germline values: CDR1 SEHNR, CDR2 FQNEAQ (reference sequence). CDR3 sequence: CASSLYRHYEQYF. The CDR3 nucleotides are TGTGCCAGCAGCTTATACAGACACTACGAGCAGTACTTC.

This clone was counted between two and nine times. The chain is built from TRBV9 and TRBJ2-3; D remains ambiguous. Trimming removed 2 bases at V and 2 bases at J, with 3 bases between. Germline V gene lookup returns CDR1 SGDLS and CDR2 YYNGEE. This CDR3 is 12 amino acids long. The CDR3 bases are TGTGCCAGCAGCGTTCCCACAGATACGCAGTATTTT. This sequence encodes CASSVPTDTQYF.

The chain combines TRBV28 with TRBJ1-4; D possibly corresponds to TRBD1 (5 bases). V was clipped by 4 bases and J by 0 bases, with 6 bases between them. Germline V lookup: CDR1 MDHEN, CDR2 SYDVKM. This CDR3 has 14 residues. Written as DNA, the CDR3 is TGTGCCAGCAGTTGGGGGTCAACTAATGAAAAACTGTTTTTT. As protein: CASSWGSTNEKLFF.

This clone was found once. The CDR3 spells CASSRGRPTYEQYF. CDR3 sequence (DNA): TGTGCCAGCAGCCGCGGGAGACCTACCTACGAGCAGTACTTC. The V gene is TRBV2, the J gene TRBJ2-7; 7 bases are a match to TRBD2. The germline CDR1 and CDR2 sequences are SNHLY and FYNNEI. V shed 6 bases and J 2 bases; nucleotides not matched to a gene: 7. The CDR3 runs to 14 residues.

The chain links TRBV6-6 to TRBJ2-3, with D unresolved. Germline V CDR1 and CDR2: MNHNY, SVGAGI (reference sequence). This CDR3 is 13 amino acids long. Trimming pared 6 bases from V and 0 bases from J, leaving 7 bases between. In nucleotides, the CDR3 is TGTGCCAGCAGCCGTTATAGCACAGATACGCAGTATTTT. This translates into CASSRYSTDTQYF.

V is TRBV27 and J is TRBJ1-1; TRBD1 matches at 7 bases. The J segment lost 3 bases and the V segment lost 6 bases, leaving 7 bases of the junction unmatched. Germline V lookup: CDR1 MNHEY, CDR2 SMNVEV (reference sequence). The CDR3 loop spans 14 amino acids. This CDR3 is CASRGDRADTEAFF. The CDR3, as DNA: TGTGCCAGCAGGGGAGACAGGGCTGACACTGAAGCTTTCTTT.

This clone was picked up a small number of times. The rearrangement joins TRBV11-2 to TRBJ2-3; D is ambiguous. V was cut by 1 base and J by 3 bases, with 8 bases left in between. The germline gives CDR1 SGHAT, CDR2 FQNNGV. The CDR3 is 14 amino acids. This CDR3 is CASSLVLGTDTQYF. CDR3 nucleotides: TGTGCCAGCAGCTTAGTTTTGGGGACAGATACGCAGTATTTT. Full variable domain (remainder filled in from reference TRBV11-2 and TRBJ2-3): EAGVAQSPRYKIIEKRQSVAFWCNPISGHATLYWYQQILGQGPKLLIQFQNNGVVDDSQLPKDRFSAERLKGVDSTLKIQPAKLEDSAVYLCASSLVLGTDTQYFGPGTRLTVL.